This T cell receptor beta chain was recorded in a study of T cell clonotyping in hematopoietic cell transplantation. This table comes from immunoSEQ multiplex PCR, and its TCRdb copy is limited to in-frame clones, with some not included. The data contain roughly 3,500 clones, around 80% of them singletons. Recipients were bled about 28 days pretransplant and at posttransplant days 30, 100, 180. CDR1 and CDR2 from the germline V gene are MRHNA and SNTAGT. Unmatched junction bases numbered 9, after V lost 2 bases and J lost 6 bases. The CDR3 has 16 amino acids. Study findings and constraints: Few recipient clonotypes overlapped donors; over 95% were de novo at given depth. No sorting was done, leaving CD4 and CD8 contributions mixed. After transplant, recipient diversity fell while pathologically expanded clonotypes grew through day 180.

As regards this clone: The antigen remains undetermined.

The sample was peripheral blood mononuclear cells, taken at the time of graft-versus-host disease after allogeneic stem cell transplant. The gene calls are TRBV6-4 and TRBJ2-2; 7 positions agree with TRBD1. The sequence came from a female patient aged 50-59 years who had an allogeneic stem cell transplant from an unrelated donor, so the T cells may come from the graft donor. Some clones in this sample may be carry-over from other donors' samples. DNA of the CDR3: TGTGCCAGCAGTGACAGGGACAGCGCCTCACCCGGGGAGCTGTTTTTT. Translated, it gives CASSDRDSASPGELFF.